A selection of T cell receptor beta chains follows, all from one sample in a study of shared clonotypes between healthy human individuals. TCRdb's table, derived via immunoSEQ multiplex PCR, lists solely in-frame clones and lacks some. The sample has around 2.3 million clones; nearly 97% are singletons. The specimen was naive CD4+ T cells sorted from blood. The receptors here all came from a man between 18 and 29 years old in good health. CDR3s include the opening cysteine and the closing phenylalanine or tryptophan. D genes are given only for firm matches. The size of a clone is reported for some rows only, either as once, few or many, or as a class for expanded clones.

V gene	clone size	D gene	J gene	CDR3 length	CDR3 protein	CDR3 DNA
TRBV18	-	-	TRBJ2-5	12	CASSPAGETQYF	TGTGCCAGCTCACCCGCGGGGGAGACCCAGTACTTC
TRBV12-5	-	TRBD2	TRBJ2-3	19	CASGLTSGGVRYSTDTQYF	TGTGCTAGTGGTTTGACTAGCGGGGGGGTAAGATATAGCACAGATACGCAGTATTTT
TRBV5-1	-	-	TRBJ1-4	15	CASSNLGSTNEKLFF	TGCGCCAGCAGCAATTTAGGGTCAACTAATGAAAAACTGTTTTTT
TRBV4-3	-	TRBD2	TRBJ2-7	15	CASSQGLAGSYEQYF	TGCGCCAGCAGCCAGGGACTAGCGGGGTCCTACGAGCAGTACTTC
TRBV10-3	-	-	TRBJ1-6	13	CAITDGQNSPLHF	TGTGCCATCACCGACGGACAGAATTCACCCCTCCACTTT
TRBV10-2	-	-	TRBJ2-3	15	CASSESETRTDTQYF	TGCGCCAGCAGTGAGTCCGAGACTCGCACAGATACGCAGTATTTT
TRBV18	-	-	TRBJ1-3	16	CASSPLKGGDGNTIYF	TGTGCCAGCTCACCGCTAAAAGGGGGAGATGGAAACACCATATATTTT
TRBV30	-	-	TRBJ1-4	10	CASGYKKLFF	TGTGCCTCAGGGTATAAAAAACTGTTTTTT
TRBV29-1	-	-	TRBJ2-2	11	CSVGGTGELFF	TGCAGCGTTGGGGGGACCGGGGAGCTGTTTTTT
TRBV28	once	-	TRBJ1-5	16	CASSLFGRETNQPQHF	TGTGCCAGCAGTTTATTTGGGCGGGAAACCAATCAGCCCCAGCATTTT
TRBV28	-	-	TRBJ2-7	15	CASSSAQLSTHEQYF	TGTGCCAGCAGTTCTGCCCAGCTGTCCACCCACGAGCAGTACTTC
TRBV30	-	TRBD2	TRBJ2-7	13	CAWRTSGAQEQYF	TGTGCCTGGAGGACTAGCGGGGCTCAAGAGCAGTACTTC
TRBV5-1	-	-	TRBJ2-2	14	CASSSGLITGELFF	TGCGCCAGCAGCTCGGGACTTATTACCGGGGAGCTGTTTTTT
TRBV6-1	-	-	TRBJ1-2	15	CASSERSDSGSGYTF	TGTGCCAGCAGTGAAAGGAGTGACTCTGGCTCTGGCTACACCTTC
TRBV19	once	-	TRBJ1-1	14	CASSMGYGEAEAFF	TGTGCCAGTAGTATGGGGTACGGTGAAGCTGAAGCTTTCTTT
TRBV11-2	-	-	TRBJ2-3	16	CASRTNKGRNTDTQYF	TGTGCCAGCAGAACCAACAAGGGCCGAAACACAGATACGCAGTATTTT